The source of this T cell receptor beta chain is a study of T cell repertoires in cytomegalovirus infection (dated by TCRdb to between 2018 and 2021). Regarding the study in general: The peptide stimulations were aimed at well-studied HLA-B-restricted epitopes as well as recently identified HLA-C-restricted CMV epitopes, whose presentation resists viral immunomodulation. Because public TCR beta signatures pointed to carriage of CMV infection together with the matching HLA type, the HLA type of each donor mattered for the analysis. Overall study results and their limits: Carriers of CMV infection plus the relevant HLA type were discriminated by the cumulative frequency of public TCR beta family members in the study cohort and in an independent roughly 370-donor cohort. The ex vivo response was dominated by HLA-C-restricted CMV-specific TCR beta clonotypes, and the single most frequent clonotype in two of eight donors was supplied by these HLA-C-restricted clonotypes.

The CDR3, cysteine through phenylalanine, is 18 amino acids long. Just CDR3 DNA is preserved here, 54 bases in frame from base 1. The V and J ends are trimmed by 6 bases and 2 bases, leaving 25 bases between them. CDR1 is given as LGHNA and CDR2 as YNFKEQ, both from the germline V gene. TCRdb names Illumina HiSeq 1500 as the instrument used. TCRdb passed the public sequencing reads through fastp at Q25 and MiXCR, retaining productive beta sequences. When rows share a CDR3 protein, they turn into one entry using the most common DNA and genes. In all, the sample holds about 830,000 distinct CDR3 sequences, and 30% to 35% of those were seen once. Together, the top ten hold under 15% of the sample. Points on this clonotype: Its cognate antigen has yet to be identified. Base qualities were left out, and no much larger clone turns up one base away.

The treatment or condition label, read with the paper, signifies: in vitro stimulation with specific CMV peptide epitopes to enrich CMV-specific T cells. The receptor chain draws on TRBV4-2 and TRBJ1-1, and the D gene may be TRBD1, 5 bases matching. This sample comprised cultured CD8+ T cells from PBMCs, obtained from culture after CMV antigen stimulation. The receptor comes from a human donor in good health (CMV status not recorded). Some clones in this sample may be carry-over from other donors' samples. This receptor carries the CDR3 CASSSLWVGPRENTEAFF. The DNA sequence reads TGTGCCAGCAGTTCGCTTTGGGTGGGACCTCGGGAAAACACTGAAGCTTTCTTT.